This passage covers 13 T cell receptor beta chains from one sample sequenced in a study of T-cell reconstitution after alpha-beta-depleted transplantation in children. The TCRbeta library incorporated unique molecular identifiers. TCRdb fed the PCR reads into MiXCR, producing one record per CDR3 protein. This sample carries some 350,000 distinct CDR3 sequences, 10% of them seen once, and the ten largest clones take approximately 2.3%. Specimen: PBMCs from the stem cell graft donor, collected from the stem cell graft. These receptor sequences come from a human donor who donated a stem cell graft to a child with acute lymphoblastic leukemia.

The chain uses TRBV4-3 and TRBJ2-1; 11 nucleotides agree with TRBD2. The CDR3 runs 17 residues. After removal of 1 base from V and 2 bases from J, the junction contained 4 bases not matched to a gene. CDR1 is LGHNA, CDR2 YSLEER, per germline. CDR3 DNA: TGCGCCAGCAGCCAAGTAGCGGGAGGGGGTACCTACAATGAGCAGTTCTTC. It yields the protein CASSQVAGGGTYNEQFF.

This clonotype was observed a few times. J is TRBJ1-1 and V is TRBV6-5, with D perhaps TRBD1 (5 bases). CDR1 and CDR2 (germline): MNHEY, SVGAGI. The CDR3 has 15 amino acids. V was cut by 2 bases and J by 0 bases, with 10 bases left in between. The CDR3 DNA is TGTGCCAGCAGTTACCTTGGGGGAGTGAACACTGAAGCTTTCTTT. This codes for CASSYLGGVNTEAFF.

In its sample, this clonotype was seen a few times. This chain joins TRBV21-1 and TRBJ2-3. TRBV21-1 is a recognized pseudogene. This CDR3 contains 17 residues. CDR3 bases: TGTGCCAGCAGCAAATTGGACCTACCTCCTAGCACAGATACGCAGTATTTT. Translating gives CASSKLDLPPSTDTQYF.

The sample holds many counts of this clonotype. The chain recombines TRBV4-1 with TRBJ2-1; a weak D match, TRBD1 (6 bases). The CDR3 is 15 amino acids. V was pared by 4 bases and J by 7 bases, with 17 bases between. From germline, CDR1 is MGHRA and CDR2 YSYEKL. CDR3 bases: TGCGCCAGCAGCCTCTACTTGACAGGCCAGAATGAGCAGTTCTTC. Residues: CASSLYLTGQNEQFF.

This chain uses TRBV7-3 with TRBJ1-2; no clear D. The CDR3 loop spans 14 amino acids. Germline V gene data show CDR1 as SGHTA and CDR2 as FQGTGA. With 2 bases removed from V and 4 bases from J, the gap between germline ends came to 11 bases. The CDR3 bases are TGTGCCAGCAGCTTAGACCGTCTGGGCTATGGCTACACCTTC. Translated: CASSLDRLGYGYTF.

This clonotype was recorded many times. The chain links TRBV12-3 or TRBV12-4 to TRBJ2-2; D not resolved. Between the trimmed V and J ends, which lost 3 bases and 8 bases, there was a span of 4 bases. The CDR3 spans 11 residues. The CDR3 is CASSLRGELFF. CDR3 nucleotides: TGTGCCAGCAGTTTGCGGGGGGAGCTGTTTTTT.

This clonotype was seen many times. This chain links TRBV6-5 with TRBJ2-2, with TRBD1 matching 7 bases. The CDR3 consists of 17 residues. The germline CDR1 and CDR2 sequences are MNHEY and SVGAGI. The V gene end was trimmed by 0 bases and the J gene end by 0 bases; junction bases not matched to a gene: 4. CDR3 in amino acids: CASSYSKGAANTGELFF. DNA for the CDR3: TGTGCCAGCAGTTACTCGAAGGGGGCTGCGAACACCGGGGAGCTGTTTTTT.

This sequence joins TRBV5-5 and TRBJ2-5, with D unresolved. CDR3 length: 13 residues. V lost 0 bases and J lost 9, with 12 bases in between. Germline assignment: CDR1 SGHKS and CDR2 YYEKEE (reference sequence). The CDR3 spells CASSLEHARAQYF. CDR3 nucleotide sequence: TGTGCCAGCAGCTTGGAACACGCCCGGGCCCAGTACTTC.

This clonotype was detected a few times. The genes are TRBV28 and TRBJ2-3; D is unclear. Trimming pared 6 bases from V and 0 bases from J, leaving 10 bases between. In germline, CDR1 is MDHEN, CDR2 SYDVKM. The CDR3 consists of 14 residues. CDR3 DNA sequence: TGTGCCAGCAGCGAACATACTAGCACAGATACGCAGTATTTT. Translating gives CASSEHTSTDTQYF.

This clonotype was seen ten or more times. CDR3 sequence reads: CSAKIPGQEYQPQHF. For the CDR3, the DNA is TGCAGTGCTAAAATTCCGGGACAGGAGTATCAGCCCCAGCATTTT. This chain links TRBV20-1 with TRBJ1-5; 8 bases align to TRBD1. Trimming cost V 4 bases and J 5 bases; bases outside gene matches: 10. In germline, CDR1 is DFQATT, CDR2 SNEGSKA (reference sequence). The CDR3 consists of 15 residues.

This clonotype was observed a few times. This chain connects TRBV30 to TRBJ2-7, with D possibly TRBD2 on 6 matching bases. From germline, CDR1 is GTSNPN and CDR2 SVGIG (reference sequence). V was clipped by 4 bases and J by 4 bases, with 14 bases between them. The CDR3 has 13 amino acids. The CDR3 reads CAWTSGGAYEQYF. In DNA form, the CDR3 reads TGTGCCTGGACATCTGGAGGGGCTTACGAGCAGTACTTC.

The CDR3 nucleotides read TGCAGCGTCGAGGGACTAGCGGGCCGCACAGATACGCAGTATTTT. Protein sequence: CSVEGLAGRTDTQYF. V is TRBV29-1 and J is TRBJ2-3; 12 bases fit TRBD2. This CDR3 is 15 amino acids long. CDR1 is SQVTM, CDR2 ANQGSEA, per germline. With 6 bases clipped from V and 1 base from J, the junction kept 5 bases outside the gene matches.

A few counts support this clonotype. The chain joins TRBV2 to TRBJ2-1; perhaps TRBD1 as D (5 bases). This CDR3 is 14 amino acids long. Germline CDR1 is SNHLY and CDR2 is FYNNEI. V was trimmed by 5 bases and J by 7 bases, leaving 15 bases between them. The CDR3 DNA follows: TGTGCCAGCAGTTCGGACATTACCCGTAATGAGCAGTTCTTC. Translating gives CASSSDITRNEQFF.